A selection of T cell receptor beta chains follows, all from one sample in a study of shared clonotypes between healthy human individuals. Clones were sequenced by immunoSEQ multiplex PCR, and TCRdb holds only the in-frame ones, with some missing. The profile covers about 1 million clones, with around 75% appearing a single time and about 1.5% taken by the ten largest. The source material was memory CD4+ T cells sorted from blood. These receptors all come from a man between 18 and 35 years old in good health. CDR3s include the opening cysteine and the closing phenylalanine or tryptophan. D genes are given only for firm matches. Where a row states a size, it is once, few, many or the class of an expanded clone; other rows omit it.

d_gene,v_gene,abundance,j_gene,CDR3aa,CDR3nt
.,TRBV2,.,TRBJ2-5,CASSLILSETQYF,TGTGCCAGCAGTCTTATTCTTTCGGAGACCCAGTACTTC
.,TRBV5-6,.,TRBJ2-5,CASSPGWADFRGETQYF,TGTGCCAGCAGCCCGGGCTGGGCAGACTTTCGAGGGGAGACCCAGTACTTC
.,TRBV7-5,.,TRBJ2-6,CARTGLSRQSRANVLTF,TGTGCCAGAACCGGTTTAAGTAGACAAAGTCGGGCCAACGTCCTGACTTTC
TRBD1,TRBV7-9,many,TRBJ1-3,CASSRTGSGNTIYF,TGTGCCAGCAGCCGGACAGGGTCGGGAAACACCATATATTTT
.,TRBV7-9,.,TRBJ1-6,CASSLTGSDSPLHF,TGTGCCAGCAGCCTAACAGGGTCCGATTCACCCCTCCACTTT
.,TRBV2,many,TRBJ2-7,CASSYSYEQYF,TGTGCCAGCAGTTACAGCTACGAGCAGTACTTC
.,TRBV5-4,.,TRBJ2-2,CASSLATGGNTGELFF,TGTGCCAGCAGCTTGGCTACCGGGGGTAACACCGGGGAGCTGTTTTTT
TRBD1,TRBV4-1,.,TRBJ2-1,CASSQGTGNNEQFF,TGCGCCAGCAGCCAAGGGACAGGGAACAATGAGCAGTTCTTC
TRBD1,TRBV2,.,TRBJ1-2,CASSEAGQAYGYTF,TGTGCCAGCAGTGAAGCGGGACAGGCCTATGGCTACACCTTC
.,TRBV18,.,TRBJ1-4,CASSGAWSEKLFF,TGTGCCAGCTCAGGGGCCTGGAGTGAAAAACTGTTTTTT
.,TRBV11-2,.,TRBJ1-2,CASSLDLRRVGYTF,TGTGCCAGCAGCTTAGATCTTCGCAGGGTGGGCTACACCTTC
.,TRBV28,.,TRBJ2-3,CASSSGGAGTAVDTQYF,TGTGCCAGCAGCAGTGGGGGGGCCGGGACAGCGGTGGATACGCAGTATTTT
.,TRBV9,.,TRBJ2-1,CASSAGGLAGYNEQFF,TGTGCCAGCAGCGCCGGAGGGCTAGCCGGATACAATGAGCAGTTCTTC
TRBD1,TRBV5-4,few,TRBJ1-1,CASSLASGGEAFF,TGTGCCAGCAGCTTGGCCTCAGGGGGTGAAGCTTTCTTT
TRBD1,TRBV7-6,.,TRBJ2-2,CASSLSGTGGLGSTGELFF,TGTGCCAGCAGCCTCTCCGGGACAGGGGGTCTTGGTAGCACCGGGGAGCTGTTTTTT
TRBD2,TRBV7-2,.,TRBJ2-5,CASSLLPSGRSSGTQYF,TGTGCCAGCAGCTTATTGCCTAGCGGGAGGTCGTCGGGGACCCAGTACTTC
TRBD1,TRBV19,.,TRBJ2-3,CAARPQGFTDTQYF,TGCGCAGCGAGACCACAGGGGTTCACAGATACGCAGTATTTT
.,TRBV5-1,many,TRBJ1-2,CASSLDRSPPWGYTF,TGCGCCAGCAGCCTTGACAGGAGCCCTCCCTGGGGCTACACCTTC
.,TRBV7-8,once,TRBJ2-1,CASSLRALGGNEQFF,TGTGCCAGCAGCTTAAGGGCCCTCGGGGGCAATGAGCAGTTCTTC
.,TRBV2,once,TRBJ2-5,CASSEEGLETQYF,TGTGCCAGCAGTGAGGAGGGATTAGAGACCCAGTACTTC
TRBD1,TRBV4-1,.,TRBJ2-5,CASSPGTGVVETQYF,TGCGCCAGCAGCCCAGGGACAGGGGTGGTAGAGACCCAGTACTTC
.,TRBV11-2,few,TRBJ1-6,CASSLDVGRGSPLHF,TGTGCCAGCAGCTTAGATGTGGGGAGGGGGTCACCCCTCCACTTT
.,TRBV30,.,TRBJ2-5,CAWATEGAGTQYF,TGTGCCTGGGCTACGGAAGGGGCCGGGACCCAGTACTTC
.,TRBV9,.,TRBJ2-5,CASSALGATQETQYF,TGTGCCAGCAGCGCCCTCGGAGCGACCCAAGAGACCCAGTACTTC
TRBD2,TRBV18,.,TRBJ2-2,CASSPLAAGGELFF,TGTGCCAGCTCACCGCTAGCGGCGGGCGGGGAGCTGTTTTTT
TRBD1,TRBV5-1,once,TRBJ1-1,CASSHRDRGTEAFF,TGCGCCAGCAGCCACCGGGACAGGGGCACTGAAGCTTTCTTT
.,TRBV6-5,.,TRBJ2-7,CASSPFYEQYF,TGTGCCAGCAGTCCCTTCTACGAGCAGTACTTC
.,TRBV30,.,TRBJ2-7,CAWTMPPIKGEQYF,TGTGCCTGGACAATGCCGCCGATAAAGGGCGAGCAGTACTTC
.,TRBV27,.,TRBJ2-7,CASTPSGSSYEQYF,TGTGCCAGCACCCCCAGTGGGAGCTCCTACGAGCAGTACTTC
.,TRBV11-2,many,TRBJ1-6,CASSLVANSPLHF,TGTGCCAGCAGCTTAGTGGCGAATTCACCCCTCCACTTT